This is a list of T cell receptor beta chains from one sample in a study of OX40 agonist ivuxolimab in advanced cancers. Sequencing was performed with immunoSEQ multiplex PCR; in TCRdb, only in-frame clones are kept and a portion is missing. This sample yields 80,000 or so clones, of which roughly 88% are seen a single time; less than 2% belongs to the top ten. This sample comprised CD4+ or CD8+ T cells sorted from blood, obtained in a trial of the OX40 agonist ivuxolimab. Source of these receptors: an adult with an advanced solid tumor such as melanoma, head and neck, liver or kidney cancer. Both conserved end residues are part of each CDR3. A D gene is named only where the DNA matches it firmly. Clone size appears in some rows only: once, few, many, or a class for an expanded clone.

CDR3 DNA | CDR3 protein | D gene | J gene | clone size | V gene
TGTGCCAGTAGTATAGCCGGGGGGACCCGCAATCAGCCCCAGCATTTT | CASSIAGGTRNQPQHF | NA | TRBJ1-5 | NA | TRBV19
TGTGCCAGCAGTGTCAGTCTCGCCTCCTCCTATGGCTACACCTTC | CASSVSLASSYGYTF | NA | TRBJ1-2 | once | TRBV6-1
TGTGCCATCAGTGCGGGACTAGCGGGGGGGCGTGAGACCCAGTACTTC | CAISAGLAGGRETQYF | TRBD2 | TRBJ2-5 | NA | TRBV10-3
TGTGCCAGCAGTTACGCCTTTAACACTGAAGCTTTCTTT | CASSYAFNTEAFF | NA | TRBJ1-1 | NA | TRBV6-5
TGTGCCAGCAGCCAAGAAGCAGGGAGGGCCTCAGAGCAGTACTTC | CASSQEAGRASEQYF | TRBD2 | TRBJ2-7 | NA | TRBV14
TGTGCCAGCACCCCCGGACAGGGGCTAAACTACGAGCAGTACTTC | CASTPGQGLNYEQYF | TRBD1 | TRBJ2-7 | NA | TRBV5-5
TGTGCCACCAGTCAATGGGGGGGGAGCTCCTACGAGCAGTACTTC | CATSQWGGSSYEQYF | TRBD2 | TRBJ2-7 | NA | TRBV15
TGTGCCAGTAGTCCCCAGGCCTTGGGGCCAAGCACCTCCTATGGCTACACCTTC | CASSPQALGPSTSYGYTF | NA | TRBJ1-2 | NA | TRBV19
TGTGCCAGTAGTATATTGGTTGGGAGACCCTACGGGCAGTACTTC | CASSILVGRPYGQYF | NA | TRBJ2-7 | NA | TRBV19
TGCGCCAGCAGCAGGGACGGAATGAACACCGGGGAGCTGTTTTTT | CASSRDGMNTGELFF | NA | TRBJ2-2 | NA | TRBV5-1
TGTGCCAGCCGGGGGAGCGGGAGGAGGTTCGAGCAGTACTTC | CASRGSGRRFEQYF | TRBD2 | TRBJ2-7 | NA | TRBV27
TGCAGCGTTTCCGGGACTAGCGAAGGAGATACGCAGTATTTT | CSVSGTSEGDTQYF | TRBD2 | TRBJ2-3 | NA | TRBV29-1
TGTGCCAGCAGTTACTCTCGGGCGGGGCTAAATGAGCAGTTCTTC | CASSYSRAGLNEQFF | NA | TRBJ2-1 | NA | TRBV6-5
TGTGCCAGCAAAATTGGCGGGGAGCTGTTTTTT | CASKIGGELFF | NA | TRBJ2-2 | NA | TRBV6-5
TGTGCCAGCAGTTTACGGACAGGGAGCACAGATACGCAGTATTTT | CASSLRTGSTDTQYF | TRBD1 | TRBJ2-3 | NA | TRBV28
TGTGCCAGCACCCTCTTAGGGGCAGGGGCAGAGACCCAGTACTTC | CASTLLGAGAETQYF | NA | TRBJ2-5 | NA | TRBV7-9
TGCGCCAGCAGCTTGGGCCGGGACAGCCCTTGGGAGACCCAGTACTTC | CASSLGRDSPWETQYF | TRBD1 | TRBJ2-5 | NA | TRBV5-1
TGTGCCAGCAGCTTAGTAAGCGGGGGGGCTCTGACGTACAATGAGCAGTTCTTC | CASSLVSGGALTYNEQFF | TRBD2 | TRBJ2-1 | NA | TRBV11-3
TGCGCCAGCAGCCAAGGACGGGGGCTCAGCCGTGGAAGCACCATATATTTT | CASSQGRGLSRGSTIYF | NA | TRBJ1-3 | NA | TRBV4-1
TGTGCCAGCAGTTTAGCCAGGGCCTTTGGCTACACCTTC | CASSLARAFGYTF | NA | TRBJ1-2 | NA | TRBV28
TGTGCCAGCAGGGGGGCCCGCACCGGGGAGCTGTTTTTT | CASRGARTGELFF | NA | TRBJ2-2 | NA | TRBV28
TGTGCCAGTAGTATAGAAGGGGGTAATCAGCCCCAGCATTTT | CASSIEGGNQPQHF | NA | TRBJ1-5 | NA | TRBV19
TGTGCCAGCAGCCGAACCGGGACAGGGCAAGAGACCCAGTACTTC | CASSRTGTGQETQYF | TRBD1 | TRBJ2-5 | NA | TRBV7-2
TGTACCAGCAGCTCACTGACAGGGGTGGTAAACACCATATATTTT | CTSSSLTGVVNTIYF | TRBD1 | TRBJ1-3 | NA | TRBV7-8
TGTGCCAGCAGCCCGAGGAGGGGGCTCACCGGGGAGCTGTTTTTT | CASSPRRGLTGELFF | NA | TRBJ2-2 | NA | TRBV11-3
TGTGCCAGCAGTCTCGGAGGGGAGGGGAATCAGCCCCAGCATTTT | CASSLGGEGNQPQHF | NA | TRBJ1-5 | NA | TRBV27
TGTGCCAGCAGCGTTTCGGGGTGGGGTGCTGGAAACACCATATATTTT | CASSVSGWGAGNTIYF | NA | TRBJ1-3 | once | TRBV9
TGTGCCAGCAGCTTTAGGGCAAGGGGTCAGGATGAAGCTTTCTTT | CASSFRARGQDEAFF | NA | TRBJ1-1 | NA | TRBV11-3